A selection of T cell receptor beta chains follows, all from one sample in a study of blood T cell repertoires in COVID-19. The data were produced by immunoSEQ multiplex PCR, yet TCRdb's version contains in-frame clones alone and is incomplete. The sample holds about 320,000 clones; around nine tenths are singletons and the top ten take approximately 5%. The specimen sequenced was PBMCs or T cells enriched from blood (not recorded which). Source of these receptors: a man between 60 and 75 years old who had recovered from COVID-19. Both conserved end residues are part of each CDR3. The D gene is left open where the match is weak. Part of the rows lack a size; the others show once, few, many or a class for expanded clones.

TRBJ1-4	TRBV20-1	-	-	CSARQNEKLFF	TGCAGTGCTAGACAAAATGAAAAACTGTTTTTT
TRBJ2-3	TRBV9	TRBD1	-	CASSVRQGRNTDTQYF	TGTGCCAGCAGCGTTCGACAGGGAAGGAACACAGATACGCAGTATTTT
TRBJ2-3	TRBV7-6	TRBD2	few	CASSTGLAGSSTDTQYF	TGTGCCAGCAGCACGGGACTAGCGGGATCTAGCACAGATACGCAGTATTTT
TRBJ1-4	TRBV4-3	-	-	CASSQDPQLVGEKLFF	TGCGCCAGCAGCCAAGATCCCCAACTAGTGGGTGAAAAACTGTTTTTT
TRBJ2-1	TRBV5-5	-	-	CASSNLAPPYNEQFF	TGTGCCAGCAGCAACCTAGCCCCCCCCTACAATGAGCAGTTCTTC
TRBJ2-3	TRBV2	TRBD2	-	CASSQTSGSDTQYF	TGTGCCAGCAGTCAAACTAGCGGGAGTGATACGCAGTATTTT
TRBJ2-5	TRBV25-1	TRBD1	-	CASSDLTGAQETQYF	TGTGCCAGCAGTGACTTGACAGGGGCCCAAGAGACCCAGTACTTC
TRBJ1-2	TRBV28	-	once	CASSLFRGGYTF	TGTGCCAGCAGTTTATTCCGCGGAGGCTACACCTTC
TRBJ2-2	TRBV28	-	few	CASSLGAVNTGELFF	TGTGCCAGCAGTTTAGGAGCGGTGAACACCGGGGAGCTGTTTTTT
TRBJ1-5	TRBV5-5	TRBD1	-	CASSLAGTGNQPQHF	TGTGCCAGCAGCTTGGCCGGGACAGGGAATCAGCCCCAGCATTTT
TRBJ2-1	TRBV25-1	-	-	CASRDSTGADYNEQFF	TGTGCCAGCAGGGATTCGACAGGCGCAGACTACAATGAGCAGTTCTTC
TRBJ1-2	TRBV10-3	-	-	CAIARDPNYGYTF	TGTGCCATCGCGAGGGATCCTAACTATGGCTACACCTTC
TRBJ2-5	TRBV13	TRBD2	once	CASSLRLARETQYF	TGTGCCAGCAGCCTAAGACTAGCGCGGGAGACCCAGTACTTC
TRBJ2-7	TRBV29-1	TRBD1	-	CSVSIPGQGDEQYF	TGCAGCGTGTCCATTCCGGGACAGGGAGACGAGCAGTACTTC
TRBJ2-1	TRBV6-2/TRBV6-3	TRBD2	-	CASSYSPGLAGRQDYNEQFF	TGTGCCAGCAGTTACTCCCCGGGACTAGCGGGACGCCAAGATTACAATGAGCAGTTCTTC
TRBJ1-2	TRBV28	-	-	CASSPPRHGNYGYTF	TGTGCCAGCAGTCCCCCCCGACACGGAAACTATGGCTACACCTTC
TRBJ2-3	TRBV6-5	TRBD1	few	CASKVNRGRSDTQYF	TGTGCCAGCAAAGTCAACAGGGGGCGATCAGATACGCAGTATTTT
TRBJ1-1	TRBV29-1	-	few	CSVRGSRWDEAFF	TGCAGCGTTAGAGGGAGTCGGTGGGATGAAGCTTTCTTT
TRBJ2-5	TRBV15	TRBD1	-	CATSRSGQGKETQYF	TGTGCCACCAGCAGAAGCGGACAGGGGAAAGAGACCCAGTACTTC
TRBJ1-6	TRBV28	TRBD1	-	CASSSPFPGQGNSPLHF	TGTGCCAGCAGTTCACCCTTCCCGGGACAGGGGAATTCACCCCTCCACTTT
TRBJ2-1	TRBV20-1	TRBD1	-	CSASRHLGQGQYNEQFF	TGCAGTGCTAGTCGGCACCTGGGACAGGGGCAATACAATGAGCAGTTCTTC
TRBJ2-5	TRBV14	-	once	CASSQGAGVVETQYF	TGTGCCAGCAGCCAGGGCGCGGGCGTGGTGGAGACCCAGTACTTC
TRBJ1-2	TRBV7-9	TRBD1	-	CASSRGGEGTF	TGTGCCAGCAGCCGAGGGGGCGAGGGGACCTTC
TRBJ2-4	TRBV7-2	TRBD2	-	CASSLGPGLAGGYKNIQYF	TGTGCCAGCAGCTTAGGTCCAGGACTAGCGGGAGGGTACAAAAACATTCAGTACTTC
TRBJ1-6	TRBV6-5	-	-	CASSSDTRALHF	TGTGCCAGCAGTTCAGACACCAGAGCCCTCCACTTT
TRBJ1-5	TRBV6-5	-	-	CASSYSRQLDQPQHF	TGTGCCAGCAGTTACTCGAGGCAGCTAGATCAGCCCCAGCATTTT
TRBJ1-2	TRBV7-9	-	once	CASSLLGAVYGYTF	TGTGCCAGCAGCTTACTGGGGGCGGTCTATGGCTACACCTTC
TRBJ1-2	TRBV5-4	TRBD1	-	CASSLGGGQGIYGYTF	TGTGCCAGCAGCTTGGGCGGTGGACAGGGAATCTATGGCTACACCTTC
TRBJ2-7	TRBV19	-	few	CASKSEDRSYEQYF	TGTGCCAGTAAAAGCGAGGATCGCTCCTACGAGCAGTACTTC
TRBJ2-1	TRBV19	-	-	CASSMQGSSYNEQFF	TGTGCCAGTAGCATGCAGGGTAGCTCCTACAATGAGCAGTTCTTC
TRBJ2-2	TRBV7-9	TRBD1	-	CASSHDTGVNTGELFF	TGTGCCAGCAGCCATGATACAGGGGTCAATACCGGGGAGCTGTTTTTT
TRBJ2-1	TRBV5-4	TRBD2	-	CASSWKHGTSGRAYNEQFF	TGTGCCAGCAGCTGGAAGCACGGGACTAGCGGGAGGGCCTACAATGAGCAGTTCTTC
TRBJ2-7	TRBV28	TRBD1	-	CASSYPGTGGYEQYF	TGTGCCAGCAGTTATCCCGGGACAGGGGGCTACGAGCAGTACTTC
TRBJ2-5	TRBV28	-	-	CASSLGGTGVETQYF	TGTGCCAGCAGTTTGGGAGGAACAGGGGTGGAGACCCAGTACTTC
TRBJ2-7	TRBV6-5	TRBD1	-	CASQTNRGNSYEQYF	TGTGCCAGCCAAACAAACAGGGGGAACTCCTACGAGCAGTACTTC
TRBJ2-4	TRBV6-5	TRBD1	-	CASLGQGRNIQYF	TGTGCCAGCCTGGGACAGGGGAGGAACATTCAGTACTTC
TRBJ2-7	TRBV10-2	TRBD1	-	CASSERQGHHEQYF	TGCGCCAGCAGTGAGAGACAGGGGCACCACGAGCAGTACTTC
TRBJ2-1	TRBV30	-	-	CAWTHWAEETYNEQFF	TGTGCCTGGACCCATTGGGCGGAGGAAACTTACAATGAGCAGTTCTTC
TRBJ1-2	TRBV3-1/TRBV3-2	-	-	CASSPTTSQGYGYTF	TGTGCCAGCAGCCCAACGACAAGCCAGGGCTATGGCTACACCTTC
TRBJ1-4	TRBV27	TRBD1	-	CASSPGQGAVLISEKLFF	TGTGCCAGCAGTCCCGGACAGGGGGCCGTCTTGATCAGCGAAAAACTGTTTTTT
TRBJ2-3	TRBV5-1	-	-	CASSYGVRTDTQYF	TGCGCCAGCAGTTACGGGGTGAGGACAGATACGCAGTATTTT
TRBJ1-4	TRBV28	-	-	CASSGGEGEKLFF	TGTGCCAGCAGCGGAGGTGAAGGTGAAAAACTGTTTTTT
TRBJ1-2	TRBV5-1	TRBD1	-	CASSPRQGKDYGYTF	TGCGCCAGCAGCCCCAGACAGGGTAAGGACTATGGCTACACCTTC
TRBJ1-2	TRBV3-1/TRBV3-2	TRBD1	once	CASSPARTGIGVVNGYTF	TGTGCCAGCAGCCCCGCGAGGACAGGGATCGGCGTCGTCAATGGCTACACCTTC
TRBJ2-2	TRBV28	TRBD2	once	CASTPGGLDTGELFF	TGTGCCAGCACTCCGGGGGGATTGGACACCGGGGAGCTGTTTTTT
TRBJ2-5	TRBV2	-	-	CASSEAGPSLETQYF	TGTGCCAGCAGCGAGGCGGGCCCGAGTTTAGAGACCCAGTACTTC
TRBJ2-7	TRBV9	-	-	CASSAGYEQYF	TGTGCCAGCAGCGCCGGCTACGAGCAGTACTTC
TRBJ2-2	TRBV6-5	TRBD2	once	CASSRGGYTGELFF	TGTGCCAGCAGCCGGGGGGGGTACACCGGGGAGCTGTTTTTT
TRBJ1-2	TRBV6-5	-	-	CASSYGGPDGSSGYTF	TGTGCCAGCAGTTACGGGGGCCCGGACGGCTCAAGCGGCTACACCTTC
TRBJ1-1	TRBV5-1	-	-	CASSLRQPNTEAFF	TGCGCCAGCAGCTTAAGACAGCCGAACACTGAAGCTTTCTTT
TRBJ2-1	TRBV18	TRBD2	-	CASSPQGAGSQNEQFF	TGTGCCAGCTCACCACAGGGAGCGGGAAGCCAGAATGAGCAGTTCTTC
TRBJ2-1	TRBV7-9	TRBD1	-	CASSLTGGEGEQFF	TGTGCCAGCAGCTTGACAGGGGGCGAAGGTGAGCAGTTCTTC
TRBJ1-2	TRBV5-1	TRBD1	once	CASSLSSGTGSVYGYTF	TGCGCCAGCAGCTTGAGTTCCGGGACAGGGAGCGTCTATGGCTACACCTTC
TRBJ2-3	TRBV7-2	-	-	CASSTQQGDTQYF	TGTGCCAGCAGCACTCAGCAGGGGGATACGCAGTATTTT
TRBJ2-3	TRBV3-1/TRBV3-2	-	-	CASSQDRSAGTDTQYF	TGTGCCAGCAGCCAAGATCGAAGTGCGGGCACAGATACGCAGTATTTT
TRBJ1-1	TRBV19	-	few	CASSIQGIGAFF	TGTGCCAGTAGTATTCAGGGGATCGGAGCTTTCTTT